The 15 T cell receptor beta chains below come from one sample, sequenced in a study of cytomegalovirus exposure and HLA in healthy donors. The primer mix had 60 Vbeta and 13 Jbeta primers. The assay was immunoSEQ multiplex PCR, and TCRdb's table has in-frame clones only and misses some. The sample carries about 120,000 clones, roughly 69% recorded once. The sample was PBMCs. The receptors here all came from a woman between 35 and 50 years old in good health and CMV-seropositive.

This rearrangement joins TRBV10-3 to TRBJ1-1; TRBD1 might be the D (5 bases). Per the germline V gene, CDR1 is ENHRY and CDR2 is SYGVKD. The CDR3 sequence is 13 residues long. Trimming stripped 7 bases from V and 2 bases from J, with 11 bases between. This chain's CDR3 is CAITQTDNTEAFF. CDR3 in DNA: TGTGCCATCACGCAGACAGACAACACTGAAGCTTTCTTT.

The rearrangement uses TRBV11-1 and TRBJ1-2, with a weak D call TRBD1 (5 bases). This CDR3 has 13 residues. The ends were cut back, 2 bases at V and 14 bases at J, with 18 bases in the middle. Germline CDR1 is SGHAT and CDR2 is FQDESV (reference sequence). The CDR3 bases are TGTGCCAGCAGCTTAACAGCTAACCTGGGGGGTACCTTC. It translates to CASSLTANLGGTF. The full variable domain, with the rest looked up from reference TRBV11-1 and TRBJ1-2, is EAEVAQSPRYKITEKSQAVAFWCDPISGHATLYWYRQILGQGPELLVQFQDESVVDDSQLPKDRFSAERLKGVDSTLKIQPAELGDSAMYLCASSLTANLGGTFGSGTRLTVV.

The chain has TRBV10-3 and TRBJ2-7; a possible D gene is TRBD1 (6 bases). Germline V CDR1 and CDR2: ENHRY, SYGVKD. The CDR3 runs 12 residues. Trimming took off 6 bases at V and 4 bases at J, with 10 bases between the two ends. The CDR3 bases are TGTGCCATCAGCAGGGGTGGGTACGAGCAGTACTTC. Translating it yields CAISRGGYEQYF.

This chain joins TRBV6-4 and TRBJ2-7; maybe TRBD1 (5 bases). Trimming left V 7 bases short and J 6 bases short, with 19 bases between. CDR3 length equals 14 residues. Germline loops: CDR1 MRHNA, CDR2 SNTAGT. This CDR3 is CASKGHAGSIEQYF. The CDR3 DNA follows: TGTGCCAGCAAAGGACATGCTGGGTCGATCGAGCAGTACTTC.

The CDR3 DNA follows: TGTGCCAGCAGCTTAGCGGGAACTAGCGGCCAAGAGACCCAGTACTTC. Translated: CASSLAGTSGQETQYF. This chain links TRBV7-2 with TRBJ2-5, with 8 bases aligning to TRBD2. The germline gives CDR1 SGHTA, CDR2 FQGNSA. This CDR3 spans 16 amino acids. V was pared by 0 bases and J by 1 base, with 4 bases of the junction left unmatched.

The V call is TRBV5-8, the J call TRBJ1-4; maybe TRBD1 (5 bases). V was clipped by 3 bases and J by 6 bases, with 12 bases between them. CDR3 length: 14 amino acids. Germline-derived CDR1 and CDR2 are SGHTS and YDEGEE. Written as DNA, the CDR3 is TGTGCCAGCAGCTGGGAAACAGGAGATGAAAAACTGTTTTTT. Its protein product is CASSWETGDEKLFF.

The gene calls are TRBV5-1 and TRBJ2-6, with 9 bases lining up with TRBD1. The length of the CDR3 is 19 residues. Germline CDR1 reads SGHRS; CDR2 reads YFSETQ. With 4 bases clipped from V and 0 bases from J, the junction kept 11 bases outside the gene matches. In DNA form, the CDR3 reads TGCGCCAGCAGCGCAAGAGCCGACAGGGGGGTCTCTGGGGCCAACGTCCTGACTTTC. Translating gives CASSARADRGVSGANVLTF.

J is TRBJ2-1 and V is TRBV4-3, with D hard to call. CDR1 LGHNA and CDR2 YSLEER come from the germline V gene. This CDR3 is 16 amino acids long. The V end was cut by 0 bases, the J end by 7 bases, with 16 bases between. CDR3 DNA sequence: TGCGCCAGCAGCCAAGAGGGTCATACGGCGGCGAATGAGCAGTTCTTC. It specifies CASSQEGHTAANEQFF.

V usage is TRBV2 and J usage is TRBJ1-3; 8 positions match TRBD1. The V and J ends lost 8 bases and 4 bases, in that order; junction bases with no gene match: 16. CDR3 length: 17 residues. Germline V lookup: CDR1 SNHLY, CDR2 FYNNEI. The CDR3 bases are TGTGCCAGCTCCCTGGGGGACAGGAGACTTGGAGGAAACACCATATATTTT. It specifies CASSLGDRRLGGNTIYF. Variable domain in full (rest from reference TRBV2 and TRBJ1-3): EPEVTQTPSHQVTQMGQEVILRCVPISNHLYFYWYRQILGQKVEFLVSFYNNEISEKSEIFDDQFSVERPDGSNFTLKIRSTKLEDSAMYFCASSLGDRRLGGNTIYFGEGSWLTVV.

The rearrangement links TRBV28 to TRBJ2-5; 11 bases are a match to TRBD1. The CDR3 is 15 residues long. Germline V gene lookup returns CDR1 MDHEN and CDR2 SYDVKM. With V trimmed by 5 bases and J by 5 bases, 7 bases remained unmatched. The CDR3 loop reads CASSRAGTGGETQYF. CDR3 coding DNA: TGTGCCAGCAGTCGCGCCGGGACAGGGGGGGAGACCCAGTACTTC.

The V and J genes are TRBV2 and TRBJ1-3; D is unclear. CDR3 length: 16 amino acids. Per the germline V gene, CDR1 is SNHLY and CDR2 is FYNNEI. Trimming took 6 bases from V and 6 from J, leaving 21 bases between them. The CDR3, as DNA: TGTGCCAGCAGCCCGCCGGGTGCGGGTTTGACAAACACCATATATTTT. This translates into CASSPPGAGLTNTIYF.

With respect to this clone: A junction end diverges from the germline sequence, so it may reflect a read error. J is TRBJ2-1 and V is TRBV9; 8 nucleotides agree with TRBD1. The CDR3 is 14 amino acids. Per the germline V gene, CDR1 is SGDLS and CDR2 is YYNGEE. Written as DNA, the CDR3 is TGTACCAGCAGCGCGGGACAGGATAGAGAAAGGCAGTTCTTC. It codes for CTSSAGQDRERQFF. The whole variable domain, remainder taken from reference TRBV9 and TRBJ2-1, is DSGVTQTPKHLITATGQRVTLRCSPRSGDLSVYWYQQSLDQGLQFLIQYYNGEERAKGNILERFSAQQFPDLHSELNLSSLELGDSALYFCTSSAGQDRERQFFGPGTRLTVL.

The chain recombines TRBV7-2 with TRBJ2-7; D is perhaps TRBD1 (6 bases). V lost 1 base, J lost 7 bases, and 14 bases lay in between. In germline, CDR1 is SGHTA, CDR2 FQGNSA. This CDR3 is 14 amino acids long. CDR3 sequence: CASSLDREVREQYF. For the CDR3, the DNA is TGTGCCAGCAGCTTAGACAGGGAAGTGAGGGAGCAGTACTTC.

The chain employs TRBV6-7 and TRBJ2-1; TRBD2 matches 9 bases. TRBV6-7 is given ORF status, its function remaining uncertain. V trimming: 2 bases; J trimming: 5 bases; junction bases outside the gene matches: 10. The CDR3 is 17 amino acids. The CDR3 nucleotides read TGTGCCAGCAGTTACCGTCAATCTAGCGGGGAAGACAATGAGCAGTTCTTC. This gives the protein CASSYRQSSGEDNEQFF.

The genes are TRBV11-3 and TRBJ2-5; 8 nucleotides match TRBD2. Germline V lookup: CDR1 SGHNT, CDR2 YENEEA. The CDR3 is 15 amino acids. With 6 bases clipped from V and 0 bases from J, the junction kept 6 bases outside the gene matches. Here the CDR3 reads CASSRGGLNQETQYF. The CDR3 nucleotides read TGTGCCAGCAGTCGGGGGGGACTGAACCAAGAGACCCAGTACTTC.